Following are 11 T cell receptor beta chains from one sample sequenced in a study of blood T cell repertoires in COVID-19. The repertoire was sequenced with immunoSEQ multiplex PCR; TCRdb's copy has only in-frame clones and lacks some. The table has approximately 160,000 clones, roughly 72% seen once; the top ten hold around 3.4%. The sample taken for sequencing was peripheral blood. The receptors derive from a woman of 80 years or more with acute or convalescent COVID-19.

The chain recombines TRBV7-2 with TRBJ1-5; D uncertain. The ends were cut back, 1 base at V and 0 bases at J, with 7 bases in the middle. Germline loops: CDR1 SGHTA, CDR2 FQGNSA. The CDR3 consists of 15 residues. The CDR3 bases are TGTGCCAGCAGCTTAGGAGGAAATAGCAATCAGCCCCAGCATTTT. Translating gives CASSLGGNSNQPQHF.

The CDR3 reads CASSLGGLQPQHF. CDR3 coding DNA: TGTGCCAGCAGCTTGGGGGGGCTTCAGCCCCAGCATTTT. V is TRBV7-9 and J is TRBJ1-5; tentative D call: TRBD1 (6 bases). CDR3 size: 13 residues. V was clipped by 3 bases and J by 6 bases, with 9 bases between them. From germline, CDR1 is SEHNR and CDR2 FQNEAQ (reference sequence). Drawing the rest from reference TRBV7-9 and TRBJ1-5, the complete variable domain is DTGVSQNPRHKITKRGQNVTFRCDPISEHNRLYWYRQTLGQGPEFLTYFQNEAQLEKSRLLSDRFSAERPKGSFSTLEIQRTEQGDSAMYLCASSLGGLQPQHFGDGTRLSIL.

The rearrangement uses TRBV20-1 and TRBJ2-5; 7 bases are shared with TRBD2. Germline CDR1 is DFQATT and CDR2 is SNEGSKA (reference sequence). This CDR3 region has 15 residues. The junction had 9 bases not matched to a gene; V was cut back by 3 bases and J by 2 bases. CDR3 loop: CSASDPSGIQETQYF. DNA of the CDR3: TGCAGTGCTAGTGATCCTAGCGGAATACAAGAGACCCAGTACTTC.

V usage is TRBV11-3 and J usage is TRBJ2-7; D may be TRBD1 (6 bases). V lost 2 bases, J lost 4 bases, and 6 bases lay in between. CDR1 is SGHNT and CDR2 is YENEEA in the germline V gene. The CDR3 contains 12 residues. CDR3 loop: CASSLQGYEQYF. In DNA, the CDR3 is TGTGCCAGCAGCTTACAGGGGTACGAGCAGTACTTC. Drawing the rest from reference TRBV11-3 and TRBJ2-7, the complete variable domain is EAGVVQSPRYKIIEKKQPVAFWCNPISGHNTLYWYLQNLGQGPELLIRYENEEAVDDSQLPKDRFSAERLKGVDSTLKIQPAELGDSAVYLCASSLQGYEQYFGPGTRLTVT.

The genes are TRBV5-1 and TRBJ1-1, with unresolved D. V gave up 0 bases and J gave up 1 base, with 7 bases separating them. The CDR3 is made up of 14 amino acids. Germline assignment: CDR1 SGHRS and CDR2 YFSETQ. In nucleotides, the CDR3 is TGCGCCAGCAGCTTGGGGGCAGCGAACACTGAAGCTTTCTTT. Protein sequence: CASSLGAANTEAFF. The variable domain in full, completed from reference TRBV5-1 and TRBJ1-1, reads KAGVTQTPRYLIKTRGQQVTLSCSPISGHRSVSWYQQTPGQGLQFLFEYFSETQRNKGNFPGRFSGRQFSNSRSEMNVSTLELGDSALYLCASSLGAANTEAFFGQGTRLTVV.

This clone came up many times. The V gene is TRBV7-9, the J gene TRBJ2-7; tentatively, D is TRBD2 (6 bases). The germline V and J ends were trimmed by 4 bases and 2 bases, with 12 bases remaining between them. Per the germline V gene, CDR1 is SEHNR and CDR2 is FQNEAQ (reference sequence). The CDR3 is made up of 14 amino acids. The CDR3 DNA reads as TGTGCCAGCAGCTCCCGGGGACTGACCTACGAGCAGTACTTC. Encoded protein: CASSSRGLTYEQYF.

This clone was counted a few times. V usage is TRBV7-6 and J usage is TRBJ1-1; no definite D call. The germline V and J ends were trimmed by 2 bases and 0 bases, with 4 bases remaining between them. Germline V CDR1 and CDR2: SGHVS, FNYEAQ. CDR3 length: 13 amino acids. The CDR3 region has the DNA TGTGCCAGCAGCTTACGTATGAACACTGAAGCTTTCTTT. Translated, it gives CASSLRMNTEAFF.

The chain is built from TRBV18 and TRBJ1-1; 7 nucleotides align to TRBD1. With 7 bases clipped from V and 3 bases from J, the junction kept 5 bases outside the gene matches. CDR1 and CDR2 (germline): KGHSH, LQKENI. The CDR3 covers 13 residues. CDR3 region: CASLGTADTEAFF. The CDR3 DNA is TGTGCCAGCTTAGGGACAGCTGACACTGAAGCTTTCTTT. Based on the CDR3 plus reference TRBV18 and TRBJ1-1, the full variable domain is NAGVMQNPRHLVRRRGQEARLRCSPMKGHSHVYWYRQLPEEGLKFMVYLQKENIIDESGMPKERFSAEFPKEGPSILRIQQVVRGDSAAYFCASLGTADTEAFFGQGTRLTVV.

The rearrangement links TRBV3-1 (or the pseudogene TRBV3-2) to TRBJ2-7, with D possibly TRBD2 on 7 matching bases. The CDR3 is 14 residues long. The V and J ends lost 4 bases and 5 bases respectively, with 15 bases between them. In germline, CDR1 is LGHDT, CDR2 YNNKEL (reference sequence). CDR3: CASSLKGGSHEQYF. In nucleotides, the CDR3 is TGTGCCAGCAGCCTAAAGGGGGGGAGCCACGAGCAGTACTTC.

The chain joins TRBV28 to TRBJ1-3; D uncertain. This CDR3 region has 14 residues. V was trimmed by 5 bases and J by 4 bases, leaving 12 bases between them. CDR1 is MDHEN, CDR2 SYDVKM, per germline. CDR3 loop: CASSTQKQGNTIYF. CDR3 coding DNA: TGTGCCAGCAGTACGCAAAAACAGGGAAACACCATATATTTT.

The chain joins TRBV12-3 or TRBV12-4 to TRBJ1-3; the D gene is possibly TRBD1 (6 bases). V dropped 11 bases and J dropped 2 bases, with 13 bases sitting between them. The CDR3 has 13 residues. The CDR3 DNA sequence: TGTGCCGGAGGACAGTTCCCTGGAAACACCATATATTTT. Amino acid sequence: CAGGQFPGNTIYF.